The 7 T cell receptor beta chains listed next were all sequenced from one sample in a study of shared clonotypes between healthy human individuals. The protocol was immunoSEQ multiplex PCR, while the TCRdb copy is restricted to in-frame clones and leaves out a portion. The sample has about 340,000 clones; 73% are singletons. The sequenced material came from memory CD4+ T cells sorted from blood. Subset of the sample: CD45RA-negative fraction. These receptors originate from a man younger than 45 in good health.

The genes are TRBV7-2 and TRBJ2-7; D is undetermined. The ends were cut back, 6 bases at V and 7 bases at J, with 19 bases in the middle. The CDR3 contains 14 residues. In germline, CDR1 is SGHTA, CDR2 FQGNSA. The CDR3 loop reads CASSAGRAIFEQYF. Written as DNA, the CDR3 is TGTGCCAGCAGTGCCGGACGGGCGATTTTTGAGCAGTACTTC. Full variable domain (missing parts from reference TRBV7-2 and TRBJ2-7): GAGVSQSPSNKVTEKGKDVELRCDPISGHTALYWYRQSLGQGLEFLIYFQGNSAPDKSGLPSDRFSAERTGGSVSTLTIQRTQQEDSAVYLCASSAGRAIFEQYFGPGTRLTVT.

The chain carries TRBV2 and TRBJ2-2; D ambiguous. This CDR3 comprises 15 residues. Per germline, CDR1 SNHLY and CDR2 FYNNEI. V was cut by 0 bases and J by 5 bases, with 10 bases left in between. The CDR3 DNA reads as TGTGCCAGCAGTGAAGCGGCGCAGGCTACCGGGGAGCTGTTTTTT. Translation gives CASSEAAQATGELFF.

The genes are TRBV7-2 and TRBJ2-7; D is ambiguous. The germline CDR1 and CDR2 sequences are SGHTA and FQGNSA. The V end lost 5 bases, the J end lost 0 bases, and 5 bases lay between the germline ends. The CDR3 sequence is 12 residues long. The CDR3 coding sequence is TGTGCCAGCAGCGCCGTCTCCTACGAGCAGTACTTC. Amino acid sequence: CASSAVSYEQYF.

This clone was observed once. The rearrangement joins TRBV5-5 to TRBJ2-7; 11 nucleotides match TRBD2. Looked up from germline, CDR1 is SGHKS and CDR2 is YYEKEE (reference sequence). The V segment lost 1 base and the J segment 5 bases; nucleotides outside the gene matches: 5. The CDR3 sequence is 15 residues long. CDR3 sequence (DNA): TGTGCCAGCAGCTTGTTAGCGGGAGGGTCGGACGAGCAGTACTTC. Protein sequence: CASSLLAGGSDEQYF.

This clone was picked up one time. The chain employs TRBV6-5 and TRBJ1-1; D unresolved. CDR3 length: 14 amino acids. Trimming pared 2 bases from V and 3 bases from J, leaving 10 bases between. In germline, CDR1 is MNHEY, CDR2 SVGAGI. The CDR3 DNA sequence: TGTGCCAGCAGTTACACAACTAAGGACACTGAAGCTTTCTTT. This gives the protein CASSYTTKDTEAFF.

The chain has TRBV27 and TRBJ1-1, with 10 bases identical to TRBD1. Looked up from germline, CDR1 is MNHEY and CDR2 is SMNVEV (reference sequence). The CDR3 spans 20 residues. J lost 0 bases, V lost 5 bases, and 18 bases had no gene match. CDR3 sequence (DNA): TGTGCCAGCAGTATGAGGACAGGGGGTCAGTCCCATGCCATGAACACTGAAGCTTTCTTT. Amino acid sequence: CASSMRTGGQSHAMNTEAFF.

The rearrangement links TRBV6-6 to TRBJ2-1, with D perhaps TRBD2 (5 bases). Germline assignment: CDR1 MNHNY and CDR2 SVGAGI (reference sequence). V was shortened by 5 bases and J by 5 bases, with 13 bases between the two germline ends. The CDR3 totals 14 residues. CDR3 amino acids: CASSGSGINNEQFF. The CDR3 region has the DNA TGTGCCAGCAGTGGATCCGGGATAAACAATGAGCAGTTCTTC.